Below, 4 T cell receptor beta chains from the same sample are listed, as sequenced in a study of type 1 regulatory T cells (dated by TCRdb to about 2021). These TCRs' antigens remain unknown. The run used an Illumina MiSeq. The public reads were reanalyzed by TCRdb: fastp trimming at Q25, MiXCR alignment, in-frame beta chains only. Under each unique CDR3 protein, matching rows form one entry showing the most common genes and DNA. The sample has roughly 71,000 distinct CDR3 sequences on record, roughly three fifths of them singletons. The top ten hold about 7.3% of the sample. The source material was cultured T cells, either the whole culture or a sorted T cell fraction (not recorded which). In the paper's terms, the cell subset or site label means: Tr1-enriched cell product generated in vitro against host alloantigens. The source is a human donor in good health.

The sample holds a few counts of this clonotype. This chain uses TRBV5-6 with TRBJ1-4; 9 positions agree with TRBD1. The CDR3 sequence is 15 residues long. V lost 4 bases, J lost 7 bases, and 8 bases stayed unmatched. Germline lookup yields CDR1 SGHDT and CDR2 YYEEEE. The CDR3 DNA reads as TGTGCCAGCAGCACCCGGGACAGGGTACTTGAAAAACTGTTTTTT. Its translation: CASSTRDRVLEKLFF.

The chain recombines TRBV12-3 or TRBV12-4 with TRBJ1-5, with 7 bases fitting TRBD1. J was trimmed by 4 bases and V by 6 bases; bases with no gene match: 6. This CDR3 has 14 amino acids. DNA of the CDR3: TGTGCCAGCAGGGCTGACAGGGCGAATCAGCCCCAGCATTTT. It encodes CASRADRANQPQHF.

The chain recombines TRBV5-1 with TRBJ1-4, with D perhaps TRBD1 (6 bases). The germline V and J ends were trimmed by 3 bases and 11 bases, with 23 bases remaining between them. CDR3 length equals 16 residues. Germline values: CDR1 SGHRS, CDR2 YFSETQ. CDR3: CASSSRPQGRQDKLFF. CDR3 in DNA: TGCGCCAGCAGCTCCCGGCCCCAAGGAAGACAGGACAAACTGTTTTTT.

This clonotype was observed a few times. The J gene is TRBJ2-7, the V gene TRBV20-1; 11 nucleotides align to TRBD2. Per germline, CDR1 DFQATT and CDR2 SNEGSKA (reference sequence). The CDR3 consists of 13 residues. Trimming at V came to 6 bases and at J to 4 bases, leaving 5 bases not matched to a gene. In DNA, the CDR3 is TGCAGTGCCAAACTAGCGGGAGTTTACGAGCAGTACTTC. Translation gives CSAKLAGVYEQYF.